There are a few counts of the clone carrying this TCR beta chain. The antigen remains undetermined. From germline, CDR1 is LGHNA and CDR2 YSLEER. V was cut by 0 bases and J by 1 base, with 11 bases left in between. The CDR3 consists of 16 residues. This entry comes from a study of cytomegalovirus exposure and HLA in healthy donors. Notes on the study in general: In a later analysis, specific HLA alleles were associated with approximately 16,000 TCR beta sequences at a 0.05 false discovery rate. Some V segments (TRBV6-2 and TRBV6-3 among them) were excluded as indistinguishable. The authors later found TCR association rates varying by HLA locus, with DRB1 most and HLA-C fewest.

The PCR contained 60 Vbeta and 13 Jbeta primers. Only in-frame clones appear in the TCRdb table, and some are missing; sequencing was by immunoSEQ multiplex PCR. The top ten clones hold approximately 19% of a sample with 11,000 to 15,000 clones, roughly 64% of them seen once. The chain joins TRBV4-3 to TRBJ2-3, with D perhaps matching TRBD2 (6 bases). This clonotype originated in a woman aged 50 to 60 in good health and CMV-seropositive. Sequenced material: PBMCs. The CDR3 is CASSQELGGGTDTQYF. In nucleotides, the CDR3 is TGCGCCAGCAGCCAAGAACTCGGAGGGGGCACAGATACGCAGTATTTT.